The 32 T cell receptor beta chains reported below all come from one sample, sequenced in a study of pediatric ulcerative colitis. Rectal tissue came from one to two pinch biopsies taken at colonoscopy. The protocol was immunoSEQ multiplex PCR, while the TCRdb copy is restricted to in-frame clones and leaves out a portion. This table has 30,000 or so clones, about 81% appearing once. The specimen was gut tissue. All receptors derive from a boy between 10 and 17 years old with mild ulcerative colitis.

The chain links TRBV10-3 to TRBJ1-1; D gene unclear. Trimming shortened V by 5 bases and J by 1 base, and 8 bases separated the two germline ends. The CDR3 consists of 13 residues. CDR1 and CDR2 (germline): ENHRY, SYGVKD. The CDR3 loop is CAISSSQNTEAFF. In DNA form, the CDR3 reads TGTGCCATCAGTTCGAGCCAGAACACTGAAGCTTTCTTT.

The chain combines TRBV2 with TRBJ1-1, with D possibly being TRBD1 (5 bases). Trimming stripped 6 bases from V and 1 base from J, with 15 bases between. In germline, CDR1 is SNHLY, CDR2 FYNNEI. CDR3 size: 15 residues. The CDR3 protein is CASRTDRLKNTEAFF. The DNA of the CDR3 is TGTGCCAGCAGGACCGACAGACTAAAGAACACTGAAGCTTTCTTT.

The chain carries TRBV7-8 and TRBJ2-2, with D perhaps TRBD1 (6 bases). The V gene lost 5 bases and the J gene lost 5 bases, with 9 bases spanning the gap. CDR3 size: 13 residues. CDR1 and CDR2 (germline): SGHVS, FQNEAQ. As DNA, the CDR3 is TGTGCCAGCAGCCGGACAGTGACCGGGGAGCTGTTTTTT. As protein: CASSRTVTGELFF.

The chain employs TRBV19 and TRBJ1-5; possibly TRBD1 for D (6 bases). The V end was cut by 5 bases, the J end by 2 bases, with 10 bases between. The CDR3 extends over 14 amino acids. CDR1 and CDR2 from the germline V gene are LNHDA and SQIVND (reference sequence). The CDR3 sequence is CASSPTGRNQPQHF. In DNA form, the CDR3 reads TGTGCCAGTAGTCCAACAGGGCGCAATCAGCCCCAGCATTTT.

CDR3 protein: CASRTGTLLRDTQYF. In DNA form, the CDR3 reads TGCGCCAGCAGAACCGGGACTCTACTCCGGGATACGCAGTATTTT. The chain carries TRBV5-1 and TRBJ2-3; a possible D gene is TRBD2 (6 bases). The CDR3 totals 15 residues. Germline-derived CDR1 and CDR2 are SGHRS and YFSETQ. The germline V and J ends were trimmed by 5 bases and 6 bases, with 19 bases remaining between them.

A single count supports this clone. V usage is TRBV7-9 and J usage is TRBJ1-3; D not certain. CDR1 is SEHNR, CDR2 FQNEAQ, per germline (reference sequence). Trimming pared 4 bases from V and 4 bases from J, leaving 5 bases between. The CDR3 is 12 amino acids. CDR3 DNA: TGTGCCAGCAGCTCCCAAGGAAACACCATATATTTT. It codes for CASSSQGNTIYF.

The CDR3 region has the DNA TGCGCCAGCAGCCCTTACAGGGGCCCCGGGGCCAACGTCCTGACTTTC. Residues: CASSPYRGPGANVLTF. This chain joins TRBV4-1 and TRBJ2-6; TRBD1 agrees at 7 bases. Trimming at V came to 4 bases and at J to 4 bases, leaving 7 bases not matched to a gene. This CDR3 region has 16 residues. The germline gives CDR1 MGHRA, CDR2 YSYEKL.

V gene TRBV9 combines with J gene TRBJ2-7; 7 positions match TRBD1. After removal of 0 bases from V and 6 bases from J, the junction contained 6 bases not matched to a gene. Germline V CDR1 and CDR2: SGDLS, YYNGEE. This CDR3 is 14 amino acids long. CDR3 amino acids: CASSVEQGTAEQYF. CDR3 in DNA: TGTGCCAGCAGCGTAGAACAGGGGACCGCCGAGCAGTACTTC.

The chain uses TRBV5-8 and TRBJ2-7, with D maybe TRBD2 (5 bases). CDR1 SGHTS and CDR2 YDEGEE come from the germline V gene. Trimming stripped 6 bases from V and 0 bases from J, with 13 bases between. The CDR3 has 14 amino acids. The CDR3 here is CASTLTGSSYEQYF. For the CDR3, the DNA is TGTGCCAGCACCCTCACGGGAAGCTCCTACGAGCAGTACTTC.

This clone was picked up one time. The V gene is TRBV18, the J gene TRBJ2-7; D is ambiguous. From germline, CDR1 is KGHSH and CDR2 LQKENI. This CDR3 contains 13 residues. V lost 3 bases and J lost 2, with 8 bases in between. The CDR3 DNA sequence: TGTGCCAGCTCACCTGGAGCCGCCTACGAGCAGTACTTC. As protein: CASSPGAAYEQYF.

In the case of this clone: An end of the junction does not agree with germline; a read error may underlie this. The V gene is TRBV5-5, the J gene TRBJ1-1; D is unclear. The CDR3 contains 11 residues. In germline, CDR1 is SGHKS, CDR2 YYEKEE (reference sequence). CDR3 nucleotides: TGTGCCAGCAGCCCCGACCGACTATGGCTCTTT. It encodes CASSPDRLWLF. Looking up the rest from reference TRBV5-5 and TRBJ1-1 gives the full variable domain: DAGVTQSPTHLIKTRGQQVTLRCSPISGHKSVSWYQQVLGQGPQFIFQYYEKEERGRGNFPDRFSARQFPNYSSELNVNALLLGDSALYLCASSPDRLWLFGQGTRLTVV.

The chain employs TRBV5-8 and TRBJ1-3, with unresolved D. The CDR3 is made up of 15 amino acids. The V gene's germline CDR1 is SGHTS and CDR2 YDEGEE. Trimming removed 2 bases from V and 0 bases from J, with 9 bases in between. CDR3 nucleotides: TGTGCCAGCAGCTTCGAAAGCTACTCTGGAAACACCATATATTTT. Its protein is CASSFESYSGNTIYF.

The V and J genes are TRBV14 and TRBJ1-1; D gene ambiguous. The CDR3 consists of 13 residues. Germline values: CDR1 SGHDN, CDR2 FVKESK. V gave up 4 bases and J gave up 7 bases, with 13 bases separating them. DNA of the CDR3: TGTGCCAGCAGCCTGACTATACACGGTGAAGCTTTCTTT. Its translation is CASSLTIHGEAFF.

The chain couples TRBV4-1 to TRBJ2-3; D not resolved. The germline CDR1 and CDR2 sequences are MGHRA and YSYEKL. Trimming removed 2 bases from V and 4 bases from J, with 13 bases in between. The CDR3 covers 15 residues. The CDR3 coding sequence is TGCGCCAGCAGCCAACGGTGGATAGCCCCAGATACGCAGTATTTT. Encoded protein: CASSQRWIAPDTQYF.

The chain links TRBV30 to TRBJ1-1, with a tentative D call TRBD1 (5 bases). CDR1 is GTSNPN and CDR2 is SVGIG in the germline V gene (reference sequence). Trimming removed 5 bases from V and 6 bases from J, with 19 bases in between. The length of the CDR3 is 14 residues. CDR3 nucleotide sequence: TGTGCCTGGGGGGCGGCAGGGCGAATCGCTGAAGCTTTCTTT. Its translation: CAWGAAGRIAEAFF. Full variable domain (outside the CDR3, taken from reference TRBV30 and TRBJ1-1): SQTIHQWPATLVQPVGSPLSLECTVEGTSNPNLYWYRQAAGRGLQLLFYSVGIGQISSEVPQNLSASRPQDRQFILSSKKLLLSDSGFYLCAWGAAGRIAEAFFGQGTRLTVV.

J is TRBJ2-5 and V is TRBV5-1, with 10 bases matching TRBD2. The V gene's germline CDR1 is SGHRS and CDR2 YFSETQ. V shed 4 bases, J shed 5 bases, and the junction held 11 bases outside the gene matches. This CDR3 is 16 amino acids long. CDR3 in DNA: TGCGCCAGCAGCCAAAGCGGGGGGGCCGGTTCTGAGACCCAGTACTTC. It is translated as CASSQSGGAGSETQYF.

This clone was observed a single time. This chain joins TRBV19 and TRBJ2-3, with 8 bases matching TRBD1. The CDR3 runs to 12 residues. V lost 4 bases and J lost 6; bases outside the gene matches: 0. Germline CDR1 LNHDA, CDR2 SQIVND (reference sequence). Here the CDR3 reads CASSTGGDTQYF. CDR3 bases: TGTGCCAGTAGTACAGGGGGCGATACGCAGTATTTT.

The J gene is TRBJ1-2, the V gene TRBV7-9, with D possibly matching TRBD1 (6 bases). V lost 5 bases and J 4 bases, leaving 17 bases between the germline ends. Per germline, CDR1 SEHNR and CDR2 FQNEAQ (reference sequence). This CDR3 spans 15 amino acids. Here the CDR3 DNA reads TGTGCCAGCAGCCCCCTGGGGGGGGCAATCTATGGCTACACCTTC. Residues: CASSPLGGAIYGYTF.

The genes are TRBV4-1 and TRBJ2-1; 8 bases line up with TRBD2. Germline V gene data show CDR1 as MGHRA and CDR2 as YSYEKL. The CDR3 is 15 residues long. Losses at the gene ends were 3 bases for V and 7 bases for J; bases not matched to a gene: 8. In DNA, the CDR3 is TGCGCCAGCAGCCAGACCTGGAGCGGGGGAAATGAGCAGTTCTTC. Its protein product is CASSQTWSGGNEQFF.

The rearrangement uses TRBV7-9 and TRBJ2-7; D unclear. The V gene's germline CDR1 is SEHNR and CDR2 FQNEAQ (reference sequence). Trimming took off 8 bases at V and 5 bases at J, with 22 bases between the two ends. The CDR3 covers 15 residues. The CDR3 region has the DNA TGTGCCAGCTCTCCGGAAGGGCGGTCGCTCGACGAGCAGTACTTC. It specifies CASSPEGRSLDEQYF.

For the CDR3, the DNA is TGTGCCAGCAGTGAAGCTGGAAACAGGGGCCTTCAGCCCCAGCATTTT. Translation gives CASSEAGNRGLQPQHF. J is TRBJ1-5 and V is TRBV6-1; 7 bases are a match to TRBD1. V shed 0 bases, J shed 6 bases, and the junction held 8 bases outside the gene matches. CDR3 length: 16 amino acids. Germline CDR1 reads MNHNS; CDR2 reads SASEGT.

This chain's CDR3 is CASSVDGAYNEQFF. For the CDR3, the DNA is TGTGCCAGCAGCGTAGACGGGGCCTACAATGAGCAGTTCTTC. The chain links TRBV9 to TRBJ2-1; tentative D call: TRBD2 (5 bases). This CDR3 region has 14 residues. V dropped 0 bases and J dropped 2 bases, with 6 bases sitting between them. CDR1 is SGDLS and CDR2 is YYNGEE in the germline V gene.

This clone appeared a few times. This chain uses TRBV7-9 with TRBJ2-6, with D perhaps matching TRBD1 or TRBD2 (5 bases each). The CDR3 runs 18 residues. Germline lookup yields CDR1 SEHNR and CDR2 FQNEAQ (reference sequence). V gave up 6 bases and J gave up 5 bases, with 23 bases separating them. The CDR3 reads CASSPEGLANLWANVLTF. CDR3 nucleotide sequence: TGTGCCAGCAGTCCAGAGGGGTTAGCGAACCTCTGGGCCAACGTCCTGACTTTC.

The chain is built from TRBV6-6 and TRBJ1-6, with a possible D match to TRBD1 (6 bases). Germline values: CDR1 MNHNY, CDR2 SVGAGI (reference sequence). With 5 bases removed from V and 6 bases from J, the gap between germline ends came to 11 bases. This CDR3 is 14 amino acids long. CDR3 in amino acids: CASSHDRINSPLHF. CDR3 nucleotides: TGTGCCAGCAGTCACGACAGGATTAATTCACCCCTCCACTTT.

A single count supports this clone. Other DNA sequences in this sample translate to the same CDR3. The CDR3 DNA is TGTGCCTGGAGTGTGGGTAGCGGGGGCACAGATACGCAGTATTTT. Residues: CAWSVGSGGTDTQYF. The rearrangement links TRBV30 to TRBJ2-3; 8 bases align to TRBD2. V lost 0 bases, J lost 1 base, and 3 bases stayed unmatched. The CDR3 runs 15 residues. Germline values: CDR1 GTSNPN, CDR2 SVGIG (reference sequence).

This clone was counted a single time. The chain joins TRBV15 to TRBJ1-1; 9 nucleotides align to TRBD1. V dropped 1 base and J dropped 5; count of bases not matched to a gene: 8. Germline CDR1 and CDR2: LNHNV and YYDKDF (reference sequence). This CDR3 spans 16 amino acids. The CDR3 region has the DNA TGTGCCACCAGCAGAGCCACGACAGGGGGAGGTACTGAAGCTTTCTTT. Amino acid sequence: CATSRATTGGGTEAFF.

DNA for the CDR3: TGTGCCAGCAGTTACTGGCGTCTGGGACAGGACACTGAAGCTTTCTTT. Encoded protein: CASSYWRLGQDTEAFF. The rearrangement uses TRBV6-5 and TRBJ1-1; 8 bases align to TRBD1. CDR1 is MNHEY, CDR2 SVGAGI, per germline. This CDR3 comprises 16 residues. Trimming at V came to 1 base and at J to 3 bases, leaving 7 bases not matched to a gene.

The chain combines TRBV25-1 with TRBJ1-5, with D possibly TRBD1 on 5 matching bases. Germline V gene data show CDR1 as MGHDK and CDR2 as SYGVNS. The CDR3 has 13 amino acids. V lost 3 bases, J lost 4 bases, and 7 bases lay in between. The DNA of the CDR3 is TGTGCCAGCAGTGAGGGGGATAATCAGCCCCAGCATTTT. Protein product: CASSEGDNQPQHF. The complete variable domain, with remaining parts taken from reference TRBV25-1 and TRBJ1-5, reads EADIYQTPRYLVIGTGKKITLECSQTMGHDKMYWYQQDPGMELHLIHYSYGVNSTEKGDLSSESTVSRIRTEHFPLTLESARPSHTSQYLCASSEGDNQPQHFGDGTRLSIL.

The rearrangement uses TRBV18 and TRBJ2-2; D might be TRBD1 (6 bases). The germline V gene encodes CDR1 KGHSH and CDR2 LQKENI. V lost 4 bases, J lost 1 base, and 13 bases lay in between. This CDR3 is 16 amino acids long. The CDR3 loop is CASSRDDRMNTGELFF. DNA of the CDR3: TGTGCCAGCTCACGAGATGACAGGATGAACACCGGGGAGCTGTTTTTT.

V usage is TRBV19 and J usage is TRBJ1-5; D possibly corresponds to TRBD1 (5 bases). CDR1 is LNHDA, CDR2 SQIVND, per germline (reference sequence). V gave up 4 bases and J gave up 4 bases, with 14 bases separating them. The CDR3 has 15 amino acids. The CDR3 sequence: CASSTDPGANQPQHF. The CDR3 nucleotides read TGTGCCAGTAGTACGGACCCTGGGGCTAATCAGCCCCAGCATTTT.

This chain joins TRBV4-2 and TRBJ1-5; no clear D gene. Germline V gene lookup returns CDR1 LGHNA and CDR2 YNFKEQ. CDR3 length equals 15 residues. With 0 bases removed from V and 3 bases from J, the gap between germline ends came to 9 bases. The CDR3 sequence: CASSQDEGPNQPQHF. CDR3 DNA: TGTGCCAGCAGCCAAGACGAGGGCCCCAATCAGCCCCAGCATTTT.

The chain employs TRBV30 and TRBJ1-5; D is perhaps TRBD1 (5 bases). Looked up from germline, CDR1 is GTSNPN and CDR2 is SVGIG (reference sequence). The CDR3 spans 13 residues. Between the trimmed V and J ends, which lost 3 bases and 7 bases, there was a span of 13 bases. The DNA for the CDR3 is TGTGCCTGGAGCGTGGGGCAGGGACAGCCCCAGCATTTT. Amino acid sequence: CAWSVGQGQPQHF.